The 2 T cell receptor beta chains below come from one sample, sequenced in a study of vaccination and CD4 T cells after COVID-19. These TCRs' antigens remain unknown. Noted treatment: approximately nine-day PBMC culture with coronavirus spike peptide pools or control peptides (ViraFEST assay). Sequencing of cultured CD4+ T cell DNA used the Oncomine TCR Beta short-read assay. TCRdb reprocessed the PCR reads with MiXCR, giving one entry per CDR3 protein. The sample includes some 10,000 distinct CDR3 sequences, 55% to 70% of them seen just once. The material was cultured CD4+ T cells from blood, obtained after SARS-CoV-2 vaccination. These receptors were obtained from a human donor with COVID-19.

This clonotype came up a few times. The chain carries TRBV28 and TRBJ2-7, with 7 nucleotides matching TRBD2. This CDR3 is 15 amino acids long. Germline loops: CDR1 MDHEN, CDR2 SYDVKM. With 2 bases clipped from V and 2 bases from J, the junction kept 6 bases outside the gene matches. The CDR3 nucleotides read TGTGCCAGCAGTTTAGGAGCGGGGAAGACCTACGAGCAGTACTTC. Translated: CASSLGAGKTYEQYF.

The genes are TRBV7-9 and TRBJ2-1; 8 bases line up with TRBD2. Germline loops: CDR1 SEHNR, CDR2 FQNEAQ (reference sequence). The CDR3 is made up of 15 amino acids. The junction had 9 bases not matched to a gene; V was cut back by 5 bases and J by 6 bases. CDR3 region: CASSQLAGYPNEQFF. CDR3 DNA: TGTGCCAGCAGCCAGCTAGCGGGTTACCCCAATGAGCAGTTCTTC.